The 22 T cell receptor beta chains below were found in one sample sequenced in a study of spatial heterogeneity in lung cancer. Broader study findings: Counts that tracked tumor mutation counts were those of expanded intratumoral alpha and beta TCRs.

No antigen has been assigned to these receptors. As for time point: sample taken at primary tumor resection. Using its own MiXCR run on the 5' RACE reads, TCRdb lists one record per CDR3 protein. The table shows about 100,000 distinct CDR3 sequences, with 4% to 4.5% occurring only once. The specimen was lung tumor tissue, collected at surgery. These receptors came from a male donor with early-stage non-small cell lung cancer.

This clonotype was counted ten times or more. The chain couples TRBV4-1 to TRBJ1-2; D may be TRBD1 (5 bases). The CDR3 length is 12 residues. V was shortened by 3 bases and J by 11 bases, with 13 bases between the two germline ends. Germline CDR1 reads MGHRA; CDR2 reads YSYEKL. The CDR3 DNA sequence: TGCGCCAGCAGCCAGGGGGGACTGCGGTACACCTTC. Its protein product is CASSQGGLRYTF.

This clonotype was recorded at least ten times. The chain combines TRBV12-3 or TRBV12-4 with TRBJ1-1; TRBD1 matches 7 bases. The CDR3 is made up of 14 amino acids. The V segment lost 5 bases and the J segment 1 base; nucleotides outside the gene matches: 4. The CDR3 nucleotides are TGTGCCAGCAGTGCGGACAGGTGGAACACTGAAGCTTTCTTT. As protein: CASSADRWNTEAFF.

Many counts were recorded for this clonotype. This chain uses TRBV10-2 with TRBJ1-2, with TRBD1 as a possible D gene (5 bases). With 5 bases removed from V and 7 bases from J, the gap between germline ends came to 14 bases. Germline V gives CDR1 WSHSY, CDR2 SAAADI. The CDR3 is 13 amino acids. CDR3 nucleotides: TGCGCCAGCAGTCGACAGCTTGAGGGTGGCTACACCTTC. Translating it yields CASSRQLEGGYTF.

The J gene is TRBJ1-1, the V gene TRBV2; D perhaps matches TRBD1 (5 bases). The V end was cut by 7 bases, the J end by 4 bases, with 16 bases between. Germline V CDR1 and CDR2: SNHLY, FYNNEI. This CDR3 spans 14 amino acids. The CDR3, as DNA: TGTGCCAGCACGATCAGGGACGCGGGCACTGAAGCTTTCTTT. Protein product: CASTIRDAGTEAFF.

This clonotype occurred a few times. The chain is built from TRBV6-6 and TRBJ2-7; D is undetermined. The CDR3 consists of 16 residues. Germline loops: CDR1 MNHNY, CDR2 SVGAGI (reference sequence). Between the trimmed V and J ends, which lost 2 bases and 4 bases, there was a span of 18 bases. CDR3 loop: CASSYPQPFLGYEQYF. The DNA for the CDR3 is TGTGCCAGCAGTTACCCACAGCCGTTCCTAGGATACGAGCAGTACTTC.

This clonotype was seen a few times. The genes are TRBV2 and TRBJ2-5, with unresolved D. The CDR3 covers 14 residues. Germline V gene lookup returns CDR1 SNHLY and CDR2 FYNNEI. Deletions cut 0 bases from V and 2 bases from J, with 7 bases between. The CDR3 nucleotides read TGTGCCAGCAGTGAAGCATTCGGACAAGAGACCCAGTACTTC. Its protein is CASSEAFGQETQYF.

This clonotype has more than one count but fewer than ten. The chain joins TRBV15 to TRBJ1-3; 9 bases agree with TRBD1. The CDR3 is 19 residues long. V shed 5 bases, J shed 4 bases, and the junction held 18 bases outside the gene matches. Looked up from germline, CDR1 is LNHNV and CDR2 is YYDKDF (reference sequence). Written as DNA, the CDR3 is TGTGCCACCAGCCGAAAAGACAACCGGGACAGGGTATACGGAAACACCATATATTTT. It specifies CATSRKDNRDRVYGNTIYF.

V is TRBV20-1 and J is TRBJ2-5, with D perhaps matching TRBD1 (6 bases). Per germline, CDR1 DFQATT and CDR2 SNEGSKA (reference sequence). Deletions cut 6 bases from V and 1 base from J, with 18 bases between. The CDR3 totals 15 residues. The CDR3 region is CSANAQGSLQETQYF. DNA for the CDR3: TGCAGTGCAAACGCACAGGGAAGCCTCCAAGAGACCCAGTACTTC.

This clonotype turned up a few times. The genes are TRBV10-3 and TRBJ2-1; the match to TRBD2 covers 7 bases. CDR3 length: 15 residues. V lost 10 bases, J lost 2 bases, and 11 bases stayed unmatched. Germline loops: CDR1 ENHRY, CDR2 SYGVKD. CDR3 protein: CATQLAPTPYNEQFF. The CDR3 nucleotides are TGTGCCACCCAACTAGCGCCCACACCCTACAATGAGCAGTTCTTC.

This clonotype has at least ten counts. This chain connects TRBV12-3 or TRBV12-4 to TRBJ1-2; 7 bases match TRBD1. The CDR3 is 14 residues long. V lost 10 bases to trimming and J lost 2 bases; unmatched junction nucleotides: 10. The CDR3 DNA reads TGTGCCATCTCCCGCAGGGGGGGCAACTATGGCTACACCTTC. It specifies CAISRRGGNYGYTF.

This clonotype occurred many times. The chain uses TRBV2 and TRBJ2-5; D is ambiguous. This CDR3 comprises 11 residues. The germline V gene has CDR1 SNHLY and CDR2 FYNNEI. Trimming took off 6 bases at V and 1 base at J, with 3 bases between the two ends. In DNA form, the CDR3 reads TGTGCCAGCAGCGCCCAAGAGACCCAGTACTTC. Residues: CASSAQETQYF.

This clonotype was counted ten times or more. The chain has TRBV11-2 and TRBJ1-6; TRBD1 is a possible D gene (6 bases). From germline, CDR1 is SGHAT and CDR2 FQNNGV. This CDR3 has 16 residues. V was pared by 5 bases and J by 6 bases, with 17 bases between. CDR3: CASSPLGQSSNSPLHF. The CDR3 DNA reads as TGTGCCAGCAGCCCCCTTGGACAGAGCAGTAATTCACCCCTCCACTTT.

This clonotype was detected many times. This chain joins TRBV10-2 and TRBJ2-2, with TRBD1 as a possible D gene (7 bases). Trimming took 10 bases from V and 7 from J, leaving 16 bases between them. The CDR3 is 13 residues long. Looked up from germline, CDR1 is WSHSY and CDR2 is SAAADI. The CDR3 sequence: CATPNRGGGELFF. CDR3 sequence (DNA): TGCGCCACCCCAAACAGGGGAGGCGGGGAGCTGTTTTTT.

Only a few counts were recorded for this clonotype. The chain carries TRBV19 and TRBJ2-7; D not resolved. This CDR3 comprises 14 residues. V lost 4 bases, J lost 3 bases, and 13 bases lay in between. Germline V CDR1 and CDR2: LNHDA, SQIVND (reference sequence). The CDR3 sequence is CASSTRIGDYEQYF. In DNA form, the CDR3 reads TGTGCCAGTAGTACCCGGATAGGAGACTACGAGCAGTACTTC. Together with reference TRBV19 and TRBJ2-7, the CDR3 gives the full variable domain: DGGITQSPKYLFRKEGQNVTLSCEQNLNHDAMYWYRQDPGQGLRLIYYSQIVNDFQKGDIAEGYSVSREKKESFPLTVTSAQKNPTAFYLCASSTRIGDYEQYFGPGTRLTVT.

This clonotype appeared many times. The J gene is TRBJ2-3, the V gene TRBV5-1; TRBD1 matches 7 bases. From germline, CDR1 is SGHRS and CDR2 YFSETQ. V lost 7 bases to trimming and J lost 5 bases; unmatched junction nucleotides: 10. CDR3 length: 14 residues. The DNA for the CDR3 is TGCGCCAGCGGTGAATCTACAGGGGAAGATACGCAGTATTTT. Its translation: CASGESTGEDTQYF. The full variable domain, its missing parts supplied by reference TRBV5-1 and TRBJ2-3, is KAGVTQTPRYLIKTRGQQVTLSCSPISGHRSVSWYQQTPGQGLQFLFEYFSETQRNKGNFPGRFSGRQFSNSRSEMNVSTLELGDSALYLCASGESTGEDTQYFGPGTRLTVL.

The rearrangement links TRBV9 to TRBJ2-3; TRBD2 matches at 8 bases. The CDR3 is 13 amino acids. After removal of 10 bases from V and 4 bases from J, the junction contained 8 bases not matched to a gene. CDR1 and CDR2 (germline): SGDLS, YYNGEE. This CDR3 is CAASSGSADTQYF. The CDR3, as DNA: TGTGCCGCATCCAGCGGGAGTGCAGATACGCAGTATTTT.

This clonotype came up many times. The genes are TRBV5-1 and TRBJ2-1; no firm D call. V dropped 0 bases and J dropped 9 bases, with 22 bases sitting between them. Germline V gene sequence: CDR1 SGHRS, CDR2 YFSETQ. CDR3 length equals 17 residues. CDR3 region: CASSLAGWGDHISEQFF. CDR3 coding DNA: TGCGCCAGCAGCTTGGCCGGGTGGGGTGACCATATCAGTGAGCAGTTCTTC. Supplemented by reference TRBV5-1 and TRBJ2-1, the full variable domain reads KAGVTQTPRYLIKTRGQQVTLSCSPISGHRSVSWYQQTPGQGLQFLFEYFSETQRNKGNFPGRFSGRQFSNSRSEMNVSTLELGDSALYLCASSLAGWGDHISEQFFGPGTRLTVL.

This clonotype was picked up many times. The V gene is TRBV4-1, the J gene TRBJ2-7, with a weak D call TRBD2 (6 bases). Germline V lookup: CDR1 MGHRA, CDR2 YSYEKL. This CDR3 comprises 15 residues. V was pared by 6 bases and J by 2 bases, with 17 bases between. This CDR3 reads CASSFRDSLAYEQYF. In DNA, the CDR3 is TGCGCCAGCAGTTTTAGGGACTCCCTTGCCTACGAGCAGTACTTC.

Note on this clonotype: A much larger clone lies one base from this, so it may be a read error. The J gene is TRBJ1-2, the V gene TRBV5-1; no clear D. Germline V gives CDR1 SGHRS, CDR2 YFSETQ. This CDR3 spans 16 amino acids. V was pared by 0 bases and J by 2 bases, with 14 bases between. The CDR3 DNA follows: TGCGCCAGCAGCTTGGGTTACAAGCCGGAGAACTATGGCTACACCTTC. This codes for CASSLGYKPENYGYTF. Drawing the rest from reference TRBV5-1 and TRBJ1-2, the complete variable domain is KAGVTQTPRYLIKTRGQQVTLSCSPISGHRSVSWYQQTPGQGLQFLFEYFSETQRNKGNFPGRFSGRQFSNSRSEMNVSTLELGDSALYLCASSLGYKPENYGYTFGSGTRLTVV.

This clonotype was detected ten times or more. This rearrangement joins TRBV4-1 to TRBJ1-5; possibly TRBD1 for D (5 bases). CDR1 is MGHRA and CDR2 is YSYEKL in the germline V gene. Trimming cost V 0 bases and J 4 bases, with 10 bases left between them. The CDR3 extends over 15 amino acids. The CDR3 protein is CASSQEIGANQPQHF. CDR3 coding DNA: TGCGCCAGCAGCCAAGAGATAGGGGCAAATCAGCCCCAGCATTTT.

This clonotype has at least ten counts. V and J are TRBV10-2 and TRBJ1-2, with 7 nucleotides matching TRBD1. CDR1 and CDR2 from the germline V gene are WSHSY and SAAADI. Trimming removed 4 bases from V and 8 bases from J; junction bases left unmatched: 10. The length of the CDR3 is 14 residues. CDR3 nucleotide sequence: TGCGCCAGCAGTGGTTCAGGGGGAACGGAAGGCTACACCTTC. It is translated as CASSGSGGTEGYTF.

In this sample, this clonotype turned up many times. This chain links TRBV20-1 with TRBJ2-1; no clear D gene. The ends were cut back, 3 bases at V and 0 bases at J, with 12 bases in the middle. There are 15 residues in the CDR3. Germline CDR1 DFQATT, CDR2 SNEGSKA (reference sequence). The CDR3 loop reads CSASRTWASYNEQFF. The CDR3 nucleotides are TGCAGTGCTAGTCGAACGTGGGCCTCCTACAATGAGCAGTTCTTC.